The clone carrying this TCR beta chain was observed at least ten times. The data stem from a study of shared clonotypes between healthy human individuals. Profiled with immunoSEQ multiplex PCR; TCRdb holds only in-frame clones, not every one. In the table there are roughly 760,000 clones, about 74% of which are singletons. This TCR was sampled from a woman aged 25-40 years in good health. The sequenced sample was memory CD4+ T cells sorted from blood. As to subset: CD45RA-negative fraction.

The CDR3 loop reads CASSLRSSEPTDTQYF. The CDR3 nucleotides read TGTGCCAGCAGTTTACGCAGTTCAGAACCCACAGATACGCAGTATTTT. The V and J genes are TRBV27 and TRBJ2-3, with D uncertain. Germline V gene sequence: CDR1 MNHEY, CDR2 SMNVEV (reference sequence). V was shortened by 2 bases and J by 2 bases, with 14 bases between the two germline ends. This CDR3 region has 16 residues.